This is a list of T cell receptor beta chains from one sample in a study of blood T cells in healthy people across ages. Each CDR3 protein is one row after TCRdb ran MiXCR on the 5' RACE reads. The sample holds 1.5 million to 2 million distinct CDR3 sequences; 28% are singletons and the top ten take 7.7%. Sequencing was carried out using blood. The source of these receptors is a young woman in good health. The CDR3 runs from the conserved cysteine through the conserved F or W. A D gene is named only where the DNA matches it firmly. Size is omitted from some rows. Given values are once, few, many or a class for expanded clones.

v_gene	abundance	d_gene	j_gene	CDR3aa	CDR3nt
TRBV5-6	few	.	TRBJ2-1	CASSGAGSKDEQFF	TGTGCCAGCAGCGGGGCAGGATCTAAGGATGAGCAGTTCTTC
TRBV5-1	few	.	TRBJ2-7	CASSLDPNQNYERYF	TGCGCCAGCAGCTTGGATCCCAACCAGAACTACGAGCGGTACTTC
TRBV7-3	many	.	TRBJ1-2	CASSPNTGFYGYTF	TGTGCCAGCAGCCCAAATACAGGGTTCTATGGCTACACCTTC
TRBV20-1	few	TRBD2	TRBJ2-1	CSARVGLAAYNEQFF	TGCAGTGCTAGGGTGGGTCTAGCGGCCTACAATGAGCAGTTCTTC
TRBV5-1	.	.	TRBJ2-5	CASSLAQLALQETQYF	TGCGCCAGCAGCTTGGCCCAACTAGCCCTCCAAGAGACCCAGTACTTC
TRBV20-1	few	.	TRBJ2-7	CSAHRGGYSYEQYF	TGCAGTGCCCATAGGGGGGGGTACTCCTACGAGCAGTACTTC
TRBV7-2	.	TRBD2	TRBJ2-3	CASSVGLETDTQYF	TGTGCCAGCAGCGTGGGACTAGAGACAGATACGCAGTATTTT
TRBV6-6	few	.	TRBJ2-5	CASGGFSRQETQYF	TGTGCCAGCGGGGGATTTTCCCGCCAAGAGACCCAGTACTTC
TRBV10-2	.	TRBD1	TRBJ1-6	CASSEGGQALHF	TGCGCCAGCAGTGAGGGGGGACAGGCCCTCCACTTT
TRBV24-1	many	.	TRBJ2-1	CATSQDGNSYNEQFF	TGTGCCACCAGTCAGGACGGAAACTCCTACAATGAGCAGTTCTTC
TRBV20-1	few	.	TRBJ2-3	CSARGGVRTDTQYF	TGCAGTGCTAGAGGAGGGGTCAGGACAGATACGCAGTATTTT
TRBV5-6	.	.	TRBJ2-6	CASSLVGVSGANVLTF	TGTGCCAGCAGCTTGGTGGGGGTCTCTGGGGCCAACGTCCTGACTTTC
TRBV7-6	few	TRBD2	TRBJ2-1	CASSLEAGGLDEQFF	TGTGCCAGCAGCTTAGAAGCGGGGGGTCTCGATGAGCAGTTCTTC
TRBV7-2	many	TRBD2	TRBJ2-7	CASSSPGLPYEQYF	TGTGCCAGCAGCTCACCGGGACTACCTTACGAGCAGTACTTC
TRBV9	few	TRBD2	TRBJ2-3	CVSGRAVDTQYF	TGTGTAAGCGGGAGGGCCGTGGATACGCAGTATTTT
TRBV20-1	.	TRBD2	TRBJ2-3	CSAPIGLAGGDTQYF	TGCAGTGCTCCCATTGGACTAGCGGGGGGAGATACGCAGTATTTT
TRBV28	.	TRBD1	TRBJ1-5	CASRAGQASPNQPQHF	TGTGCCAGCAGGGCCGGACAGGCCTCTCCTAATCAGCCCCAGCATTTT
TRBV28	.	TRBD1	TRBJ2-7	CASSFPGQGTFSYEQYF	TGTGCCAGCAGTTTCCCGGGACAGGGGACCTTCTCCTACGAGCAGTACTTC
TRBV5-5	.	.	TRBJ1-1	CASTSRLENTEAFF	TGTGCCAGCACCTCCCGACTGGAAAACACTGAAGCTTTCTTT
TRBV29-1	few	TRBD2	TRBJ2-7	CSVVAGAYEQYF	TGCAGCGTTGTAGCGGGGGCCTACGAGCAGTACTTC
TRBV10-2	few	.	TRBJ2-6	CASSDTSGPNSGANVLTF	TGCGCCAGCAGTGACACCTCGGGGCCCAACTCTGGGGCCAACGTCCTGACTTTC
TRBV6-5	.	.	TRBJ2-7	CAGSYGVGREQYF	TGTGCCGGCAGTTACGGAGTAGGGCGCGAGCAGTACTTC
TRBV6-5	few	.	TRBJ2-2	CASSRGGIANTGELFF	TGTGCCAGCAGTAGGGGAGGTATCGCGAACACCGGGGAGCTGTTTTTT
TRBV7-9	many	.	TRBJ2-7	CASSPLADSYEQYF	TGTGCCAGCAGCCCCCTTGCGGACTCCTACGAGCAGTACTTC
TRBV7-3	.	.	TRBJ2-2	CASSLDSGSTGELFF	TGTGCCAGCAGCTTAGATTCAGGGTCCACCGGGGAGCTGTTTTTT
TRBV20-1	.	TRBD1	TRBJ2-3	CSAQVGDRGEDTQYF	TGCAGTGCCCAGGTTGGGGACAGGGGAGAAGATACGCAGTATTTT
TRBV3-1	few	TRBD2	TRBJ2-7	CASSPSGRAGGIYEQYF	TGTGCCAGCTCCCCGTCGGGACGAGCGGGAGGGATTTACGAGCAGTACTTC
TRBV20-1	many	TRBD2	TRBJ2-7	CSARGRSGSSYEQYF	TGCAGTGCTAGGGGTAGAAGCGGGAGCTCCTACGAGCAGTACTTC
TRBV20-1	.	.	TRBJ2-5	CSAAPSGGAYQETQYF	TGCAGTGCTGCCCCCTCGGGCGGAGCGTACCAAGAGACCCAGTACTTC
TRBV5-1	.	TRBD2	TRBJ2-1	CASSLGLAGGIKFF	TGCGCCAGCAGCTTGGGACTAGCGGGCGGGATTAAGTTCTTC
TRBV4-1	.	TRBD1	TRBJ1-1	CASSPQLPGQENTEAFF	TGCGCCAGCAGCCCACAACTACCGGGACAGGAGAACACTGAAGCTTTCTTT
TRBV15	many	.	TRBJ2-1	CATRYGAGSLFF	TGTGCCACCAGGTACGGCGCTGGTTCTTTGTTCTTC
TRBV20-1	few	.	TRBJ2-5	CSAPPGQREETQYF	TGCAGTGCACCTCCCGGACAGAGGGAAGAGACCCAGTACTTC
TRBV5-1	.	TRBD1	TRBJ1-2	CASSLAFGQGGGYTF	TGCGCCAGCAGCTTGGCTTTCGGACAGGGAGGTGGCTACACCTTC
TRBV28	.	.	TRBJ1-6	CASQGDRESLHF	TGTGCCAGCCAAGGGGATCGGGAGTCCCTCCACTTT
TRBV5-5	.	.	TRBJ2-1	CASSLRPQGGFNNEQFF	TGTGCCAGCAGCCTTCGGCCCCAGGGCGGTTTTAACAATGAGCAGTTCTTC
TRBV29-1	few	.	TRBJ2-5	CSVGQGVRETQYF	TGCAGCGTTGGCCAGGGCGTACGGGAGACCCAGTACTTC
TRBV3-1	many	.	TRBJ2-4	CASSQQNKRDIQYF	TGTGCCAGCAGCCAACAAAATAAGAGGGACATTCAGTACTTC
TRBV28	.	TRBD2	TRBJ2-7	CASSSDGGAYEQYF	TGTGCCAGCAGTTCGGACGGGGGGGCCTACGAGCAGTACTTC
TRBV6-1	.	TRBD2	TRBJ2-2	CASTDELGGEATGELFF	TGTGCCAGCACCGACGAGCTGGGAGGGGAGGCAACCGGGGAGCTGTTTTTT